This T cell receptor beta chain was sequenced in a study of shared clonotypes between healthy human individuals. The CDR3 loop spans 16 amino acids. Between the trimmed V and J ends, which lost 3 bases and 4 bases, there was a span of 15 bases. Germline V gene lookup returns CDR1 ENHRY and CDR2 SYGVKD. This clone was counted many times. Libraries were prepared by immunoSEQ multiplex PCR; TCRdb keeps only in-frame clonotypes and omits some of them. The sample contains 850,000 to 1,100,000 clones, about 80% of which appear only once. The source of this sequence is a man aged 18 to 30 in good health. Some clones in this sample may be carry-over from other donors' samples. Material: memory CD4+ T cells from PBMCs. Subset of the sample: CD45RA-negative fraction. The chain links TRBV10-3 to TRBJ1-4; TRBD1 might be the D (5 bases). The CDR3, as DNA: TGTGCCATCAGTGAATCCCCGACAGCCATTAATGAAAAACTGTTTTTT. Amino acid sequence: CAISESPTAINEKLFF.